This is a list of T cell receptor beta chains from one sample in a study of cytomegalovirus exposure and HLA in healthy donors. Repertoires were generated with immunoSEQ multiplex PCR, while TCRdb's copy carries only in-frame clones and drops some. The data contain about 200,000 clones, roughly 80% of them seen just once; the ten biggest clones take up roughly 2%. The source material was PBMCs. These receptors were obtained from a woman aged 30 to 39 in good health and CMV-seropositive. Each CDR3 is given with its conserved first and last residue. A D gene is named only where the DNA matches it firmly. Clone size is given for some rows only: seen once, a few or many times, or a class if the clone is expanded.

abundance	d_gene	v_gene	j_gene	CDR3nt	CDR3aa
.	TRBD2	TRBV4-2	TRBJ2-4	TGTGCCAGCAGCCAAGAGGGACTAGCGGCAAACATTCAGTACTTC	CASSQEGLAANIQYF
.	.	TRBV6-1	TRBJ1-2	TGTGCCAGCAGTGAAGCCCTTGGGCCAGTCGGCTACACCTTC	CASSEALGPVGYTF
.	.	TRBV28	TRBJ1-1	TGTGCCAGCAGCCCTAGGCCCTCATGGGGGCTATACACTGAAGCTTTCTTT	CASSPRPSWGLYTEAFF
few	TRBD1	TRBV2	TRBJ1-4	TGTGCCAGCAGTGGGTCCGTGGGACAGGGTAGGCAAAAACTGTTTTTT	CASSGSVGQGRQKLFF
.	.	TRBV7-9	TRBJ1-5	TGTGCCAGCAGCTTATGGGAGAATCAGCCCCAGCATTTT	CASSLWENQPQHF
.	.	TRBV2	TRBJ2-1	TGTGCCAGCACCCTTACCGGGACCGGAGGGTACAATGAGCAGTTCTTC	CASTLTGTGGYNEQFF
.	.	TRBV7-6	TRBJ1-3	TGTGCCAGCAGCCTCGGGAACTCTGGAAACACCATATATTTT	CASSLGNSGNTIYF
.	.	TRBV1	TRBJ2-1	TGCACCAGGCACCGGGGCGGGGGGACAATCTACAATGAGCAGTTCTTC	CTRHRGGGTIYNEQFF
few	.	TRBV9	TRBJ1-1	TGTGCCAGCAGCTTCGGGACAAAGGACACTGAAGCTTTCTTT	CASSFGTKDTEAFF
.	.	TRBV9	TRBJ1-4	TGTGCCAGCAGCCCTTACCTGGACAGACCTAATGAAAAACTGTTTTTT	CASSPYLDRPNEKLFF
.	.	TRBV4-3	TRBJ2-4	TGCGCCAGCAGCCAAGATCCCGCAGGGGCGATCAAAAACATTCAGTACTTC	CASSQDPAGAIKNIQYF
.	TRBD1	TRBV4-2	TRBJ2-2	TGTGCCAGCAGCCGAACGGGACAGGGTTCCCCCGGGGAGCTGTTTTTT	CASSRTGQGSPGELFF
.	.	TRBV11-2	TRBJ1-3	TGTGCCAGCAGCTTAAGCAGGGGCGACACCATATATTTT	CASSLSRGDTIYF
.	TRBD2	TRBV11-2	TRBJ2-1	TGTGCCAGCAGCCCAGTTAGCGGGAGGGCCTACAATGAGCAGTTCTTC	CASSPVSGRAYNEQFF
.	.	TRBV7-3	TRBJ2-1	TGTGCCAGCAGCCGGGTAGCGGACTCTTACAATGAGCAGTTCTTC	CASSRVADSYNEQFF
.	TRBD1	TRBV5-4	TRBJ1-2	TGTGCCAGCAGCTTCCCAGGGGGCGGGTATGGCTACACCTTC	CASSFPGGGYGYTF
few	.	TRBV6-6	TRBJ1-2	TGTGCCAGCACTTCGGACGCTCTAGCCTATGGCTACACCTTC	CASTSDALAYGYTF
.	.	TRBV5-1	TRBJ1-3	TGCGCCAGCAGCTTGGTTGGGGAGTCCGGAAACACCATATATTTT	CASSLVGESGNTIYF
.	.	TRBV18	TRBJ1-1	TGTGCCAGCTCACTCGACACCCTCATGAACACTGAAGCTTTCTTT	CASSLDTLMNTEAFF
few	.	TRBV18	TRBJ2-1	TGTGCCAGCTCAAACAGTCACAATGAGCAGTTCTTC	CASSNSHNEQFF
once	.	TRBV27	TRBJ1-5	TGTGCCAGCAGTCCCAGGGCGTTGGGCAATCAGCCCCAGCATTTT	CASSPRALGNQPQHF
.	.	TRBV18	TRBJ2-1	TGTGCCAGCTCACCAACGAGGGACAATGAGCAGTTCTTC	CASSPTRDNEQFF
.	TRBD2	TRBV7-8	TRBJ2-7	TGTGCCAGCAGCTTAGTGTGGCGGGGGGCGTCGGAGCAGTACTTC	CASSLVWRGASEQYF
.	.	TRBV6-6	TRBJ1-6	TGTGCCAGCGGGGGGATCTCCTATAATTCACCCCTCCACTTT	CASGGISYNSPLHF
few	.	TRBV18	TRBJ1-1	TGTGCCAGCTCACCAAGTCAGCGCACTGAAGCTTTCTTT	CASSPSQRTEAFF
.	.	TRBV6-5	TRBJ2-4	TGTGCCAGCAGTGGCCTCGGGGGAAGTGAAAACATTCAGTACTTC	CASSGLGGSENIQYF
once	TRBD1	TRBV10-1	TRBJ1-5	TGCGCCAGCAGCCACGACAGGGTCGATCGGCCCCAGCATTTT	CASSHDRVDRPQHF
.	TRBD1	TRBV7-8	TRBJ1-5	TGTGCCAGCAGCTTAAGAACAGGGGGCAATCAGCCCCAGCATTTT	CASSLRTGGNQPQHF
few	TRBD2	TRBV5-1	TRBJ2-3	TGCGCCAGCAGCTTGGCCCCGACTAGCGGGAGCACAGATACGCAGTATTTT	CASSLAPTSGSTDTQYF
once	.	TRBV2	TRBJ2-7	TGTGCCAGCAGGGAGAGCTCCTACGAGCAGTACTTC	CASRESSYEQYF
.	.	TRBV30	TRBJ2-5	TGTGCCTGGAGTTACCTCCGGTACCAAGAGACCCAGTACTTC	CAWSYLRYQETQYF
.	.	TRBV5-1	TRBJ2-7	TGCGCCAGCAGTTTTAACTATAACGAGCAGTACTTC	CASSFNYNEQYF
few	.	TRBV5-4	TRBJ2-7	TGTGCCAGCAGCCCGGGGGGCCTATTGAGCTCCTACGAGCAGTACTTC	CASSPGGLLSSYEQYF
once	.	TRBV4-1	TRBJ1-5	TGCGCCAGCAGCCTGGAGGTGGATCAGCCCCAGCATTTT	CASSLEVDQPQHF
.	TRBD2	TRBV28	TRBJ2-7	TGTGCCAGCAGTTTTACCGGGGGGGCGACCTACGAGCAGTACTTC	CASSFTGGATYEQYF
.	TRBD1	TRBV4-3	TRBJ1-6	TGCGCCAGCAGCCAAGATGGGACAGAAAGCTCCTATAATTCACCCCTCCACTTT	CASSQDGTESSYNSPLHF
.	TRBD1	TRBV5-4	TRBJ1-4	TGTGCCAGCAGCGACAGGACAGGGGAGGGAGAAAAACTGTTTTTT	CASSDRTGEGEKLFF
.	TRBD1	TRBV4-3	TRBJ2-7	TGCGCCAGCAGCCAGAGTACAGGGGGCTCCTACGAGCAGTACTTC	CASSQSTGGSYEQYF
once	.	TRBV27	TRBJ2-5	TGTGCCAGCAGTTCGTCCAGGCGTAGCCGACCGGGACAAGGCCAAGAGACCCAGTACTTC	CASSSSRRSRPGQGQETQYF
once	TRBD2	TRBV27	TRBJ2-7	TGTGCCAGCAGTTTATCGATAGCGGGAGGTGGCTCCTACGAGCAGTACTTC	CASSLSIAGGGSYEQYF